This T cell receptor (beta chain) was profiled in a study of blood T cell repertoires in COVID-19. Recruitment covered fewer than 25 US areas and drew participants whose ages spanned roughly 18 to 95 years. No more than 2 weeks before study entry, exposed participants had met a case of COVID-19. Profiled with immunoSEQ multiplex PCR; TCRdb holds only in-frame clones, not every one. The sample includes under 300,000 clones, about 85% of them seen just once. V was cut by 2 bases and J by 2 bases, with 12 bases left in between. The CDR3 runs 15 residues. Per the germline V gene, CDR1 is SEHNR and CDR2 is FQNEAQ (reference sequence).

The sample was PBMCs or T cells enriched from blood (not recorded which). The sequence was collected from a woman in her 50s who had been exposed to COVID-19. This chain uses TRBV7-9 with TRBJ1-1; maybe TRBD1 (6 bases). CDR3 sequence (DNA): TGTGCCAGCAGCTTACAGGGGTTGGCCAACACTGAAGCTTTCTTT. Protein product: CASSLQGLANTEAFF.